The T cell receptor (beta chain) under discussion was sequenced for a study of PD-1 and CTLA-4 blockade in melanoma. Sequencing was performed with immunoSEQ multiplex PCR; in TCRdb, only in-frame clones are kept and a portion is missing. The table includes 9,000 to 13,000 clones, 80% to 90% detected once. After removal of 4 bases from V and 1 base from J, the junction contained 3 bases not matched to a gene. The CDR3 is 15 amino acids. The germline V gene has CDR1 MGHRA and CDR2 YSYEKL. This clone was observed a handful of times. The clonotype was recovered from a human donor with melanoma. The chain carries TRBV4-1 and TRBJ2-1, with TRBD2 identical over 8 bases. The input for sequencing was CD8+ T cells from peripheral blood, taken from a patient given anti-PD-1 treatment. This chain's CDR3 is CASSLLAESYNEQFF. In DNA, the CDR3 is TGCGCCAGCAGCCTACTAGCGGAATCCTACAATGAGCAGTTCTTC.